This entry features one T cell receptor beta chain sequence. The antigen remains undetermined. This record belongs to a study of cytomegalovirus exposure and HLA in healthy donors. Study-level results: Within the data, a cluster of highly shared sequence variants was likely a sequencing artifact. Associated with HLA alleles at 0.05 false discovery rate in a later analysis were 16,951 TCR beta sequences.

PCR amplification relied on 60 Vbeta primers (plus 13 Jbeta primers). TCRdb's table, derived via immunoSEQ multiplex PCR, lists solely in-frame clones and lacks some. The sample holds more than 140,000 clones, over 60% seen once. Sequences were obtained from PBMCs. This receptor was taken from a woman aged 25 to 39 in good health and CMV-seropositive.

CDR3 DNA sequence: TGTGCCACCAGCAGGCTCCGGACAGGGGGCTACGAGCAGTACTTC. It encodes CATSRLRTGGYEQYF. This chain joins TRBV15 and TRBJ2-5; 10 bases are shared with TRBD1. With the DNA end fitting TRBJ2-7 better, the J assignment may be wrong. CDR1 is LNHNV and CDR2 is YYDKDF in the germline V gene (reference sequence). CDR3 size: 15 residues.